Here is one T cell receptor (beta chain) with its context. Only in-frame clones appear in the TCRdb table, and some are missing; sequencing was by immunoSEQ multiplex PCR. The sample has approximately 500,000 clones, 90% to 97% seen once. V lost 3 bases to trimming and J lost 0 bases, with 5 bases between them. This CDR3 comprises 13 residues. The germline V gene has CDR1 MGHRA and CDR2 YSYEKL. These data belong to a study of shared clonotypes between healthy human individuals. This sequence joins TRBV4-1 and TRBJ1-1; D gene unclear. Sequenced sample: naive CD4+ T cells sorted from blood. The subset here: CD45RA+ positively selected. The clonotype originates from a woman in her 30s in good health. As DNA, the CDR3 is TGCGCCAGCAGCCAGAACCTGAACACTGAAGCTTTCTTT. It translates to CASSQNLNTEAFF.